The TCR beta chain under discussion was sequenced for a study of T-cell reconstitution after alpha-beta-depleted transplantation in children. This clonotype has just a few counts. V lost 6 bases, J lost 3 bases, and 6 bases stayed unmatched. The germline V gene has CDR1 MNHNS and CDR2 SASEGT. This CDR3 is built from 15 residues. TCRbeta library preparation incorporated unique molecular identifiers. TCRdb reanalysed the PCR reads using MiXCR and keeps one entry per CDR3 protein. The table records 500,000 to 600,000 distinct CDR3 sequences, around 19% of them present only once. The source of this sequence is a human donor who donated a stem cell graft to a child with acute lymphoblastic leukemia. The source was PBMCs from the stem cell graft donor, collected from the stem cell graft. V is TRBV6-1 and J is TRBJ2-2; 8 bases align to TRBD1. Here the CDR3 DNA reads TGTGCCAGCAGGATAGGACAGGGTGACACCGGGGAGCTGTTTTTT. This sequence encodes CASRIGQGDTGELFF.